The T cell receptor (beta chain) described here comes from a study of CD8 T cells in ankylosing spondylitis. There are many counts of this clonotype. TCRdb fed the 5' RACE reads into MiXCR, producing one record per CDR3 protein. The top ten clones hold approximately 12% of a sample with tens of thousands of distinct CDR3 sequences, approximately 5.9% of them seen once. Material for sequencing was blood, either unsorted or a sorted T cell fraction (not recorded which). The source is a male donor with ankylosing spondylitis or in good health (not recorded which).

CDR3 in amino acids: CASSPYGGTDTQYF. Here the CDR3 DNA reads TGTGCCAGCAGCCCCTACGGGGGTACAGATACGCAGTATTTT. This chain connects TRBV5-5 to TRBJ2-3, with D possibly being TRBD2 (6 bases). The germline V gene has CDR1 SGHKS and CDR2 YYEKEE (reference sequence). The CDR3 runs 14 residues. Trimming took off 4 bases at V and 3 bases at J, with 12 bases between the two ends.